This T cell receptor beta chain was identified in a study of STAT5B mutations in CD4+ large granular lymphocyte leukemia. Findings of the study overall: No patients shared main leukemic clonotypes, though roughly 23% appeared at low frequency elsewhere. Patient CD4-sorted repertoires looked more clonal than healthy CD4+ repertoires, even without putative leukemic clones. Compared with healthy controls (2/35), patient top clones favored TRBV06 (8/27).

In regard to this clone: The antigen is unknown.

Per the authors' pipeline: A productive frequency of 2.59 x 10-5 was the lowest detectable. Some clones are missing from TCRdb's copy, which holds only in-frame ones; the method was immunoSEQ multiplex PCR. V, J and clone size are taken as reported in that table, and D and trimming were inferred from the DNA itself. The data contain roughly 34,000 clones, approximately 80% of them singletons. Trimming stripped 3 bases from V and 0 bases from J, with 18 bases between. CDR3 length equals 17 residues. CDR1 is LGHNA, CDR2 YNFKEQ, per germline. Sequencing was performed on CD4+ T cells from blood buffy coats. The rearrangement uses TRBV4-2 and TRBJ2-7, with D possibly matching TRBD1 (5 bases). The sequence derives from a human donor in good health. DNA of the CDR3: TGTGCCAGCAGCCAGACAGTGAGTCTGGCTCTCTCCTACGAGCAGTACTTC. Amino acid sequence: CASSQTVSLALSYEQYF.